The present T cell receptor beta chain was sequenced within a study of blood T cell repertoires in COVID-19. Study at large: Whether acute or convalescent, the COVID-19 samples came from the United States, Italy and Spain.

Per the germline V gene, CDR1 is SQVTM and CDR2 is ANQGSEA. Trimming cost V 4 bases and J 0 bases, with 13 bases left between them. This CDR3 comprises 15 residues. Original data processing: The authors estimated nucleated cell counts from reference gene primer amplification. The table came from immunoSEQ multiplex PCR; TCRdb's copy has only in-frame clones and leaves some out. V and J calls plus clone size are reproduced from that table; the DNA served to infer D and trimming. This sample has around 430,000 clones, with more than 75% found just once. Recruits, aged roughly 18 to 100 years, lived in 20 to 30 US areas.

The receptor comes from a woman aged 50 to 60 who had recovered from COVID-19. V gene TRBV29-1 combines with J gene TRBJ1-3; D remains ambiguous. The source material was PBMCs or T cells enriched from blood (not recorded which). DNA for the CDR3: TGCAGCGTTGTTCAGGCTGGAAACTCTGGAAACACCATATATTTT. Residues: CSVVQAGNSGNTIYF.